A single sample is the source of the 23 T cell receptor beta chains below, sequenced in a study of identifying expanded T cells in peripheral blood. This table comes from immunoSEQ multiplex PCR, and its TCRdb copy is limited to in-frame clones, with some not included. This sample yields about 86,000 clones, of which roughly 88% are seen a single time; less than 6% belongs to the top ten. The sequencing input was blood. These receptors originate from a person between 18 and 75 years old in good health.

The chain is built from TRBV5-1 and TRBJ1-2; D is unclear. Germline assignment: CDR1 SGHRS and CDR2 YFSETQ. This CDR3 is built from 14 residues. Trimming stripped 1 base from V and 2 bases from J, with 9 bases between. Here the CDR3 reads CASSLPTNNYGYTF. In DNA, the CDR3 is TGCGCCAGCAGCTTGCCGACAAACAACTATGGCTACACCTTC. Drawing the rest from reference TRBV5-1 and TRBJ1-2, the complete variable domain is KAGVTQTPRYLIKTRGQQVTLSCSPISGHRSVSWYQQTPGQGLQFLFEYFSETQRNKGNFPGRFSGRQFSNSRSEMNVSTLELGDSALYLCASSLPTNNYGYTFGSGTRLTVV.

The chain is built from TRBV10-3 and TRBJ1-2; the D gene is possibly TRBD1 (5 bases). This CDR3 has 15 amino acids. Trimming removed 4 bases from V and 1 base from J, with 13 bases in between. CDR1 is ENHRY, CDR2 SYGVKD, per germline. CDR3 sequence (DNA): TGTGCCATCAGTGTAACACCAGGGTTTAACTATGGCTACACCTTC. It specifies CAISVTPGFNYGYTF.

The V and J genes are TRBV4-1 and TRBJ2-2; D uncertain. Germline V CDR1 and CDR2: MGHRA, YSYEKL. The CDR3 loop spans 16 amino acids. The ends were cut back, 4 bases at V and 4 bases at J, with 16 bases in the middle. The CDR3 sequence is CASSPLAELSTGELFF. The CDR3 nucleotides read TGCGCCAGCAGCCCCCTTGCGGAATTGAGCACCGGGGAGCTGTTTTTT.

The rearrangement joins TRBV25-1 to TRBJ2-7; TRBD2 agrees at 8 bases. Trimming cost V 6 bases and J 4 bases; bases outside gene matches: 8. CDR1 is MGHDK, CDR2 SYGVNS, per germline. The CDR3 is made up of 14 amino acids. The CDR3 DNA is TGTGCCAGCAGAAAACTAGCGGCCAGATACGAGCAGTACTTC. Its protein product is CASRKLAARYEQYF.

The chain links TRBV4-1 to TRBJ2-5, with D perhaps matching TRBD1 (5 bases). Between the trimmed V and J ends, which lost 0 bases and 2 bases, there was a span of 7 bases. The germline V gene encodes CDR1 MGHRA and CDR2 YSYEKL. This CDR3 comprises 14 residues. The CDR3 sequence is CASSQDHRQETQYF. CDR3 nucleotides: TGCGCCAGCAGCCAAGATCACAGGCAAGAGACCCAGTACTTC.

V is TRBV10-3 and J is TRBJ1-5; D might be TRBD1 (6 bases). V was trimmed by 6 bases and J by 5 bases, leaving 11 bases between them. CDR3 length equals 13 residues. CDR1 is ENHRY and CDR2 is SYGVKD in the germline V gene. Here the CDR3 reads CAIRQGEDQPQHF. CDR3 nucleotide sequence: TGTGCCATCAGACAGGGAGAAGATCAGCCCCAGCATTTT.

The chain couples TRBV9 to TRBJ1-2, with D perhaps matching TRBD1 (6 bases). CDR3 length: 19 amino acids. The germline gives CDR1 SGDLS, CDR2 YYNGEE. V gave up 10 bases and J gave up 8 bases, with 39 bases separating them. The CDR3 region is CASRWLAAIGVDSDWGYTF. CDR3 in DNA: TGTGCCTCCAGATGGCTAGCCGCAATTGGGGTGGACAGCGATTGGGGCTACACCTTC.

This clone was detected only once. This sequence joins TRBV10-3 and TRBJ2-1; D unresolved. Per the germline V gene, CDR1 is ENHRY and CDR2 is SYGVKD. The CDR3 has 14 residues. Trimming pared 7 bases from V and 6 bases from J, leaving 16 bases between. The CDR3, as DNA: TGTGCCATCATGAAACACGGTTCGGGCAATGAGCAGTTCTTC. As protein: CAIMKHGSGNEQFF.

J is TRBJ2-1 and V is TRBV7-8; 7 bases map to TRBD2. Germline V gene sequence: CDR1 SGHVS, CDR2 FQNEAQ. Germline trimming cut 5 bases from V and 10 bases from J; bases unmatched to any gene: 8. CDR3 length: 13 residues. The CDR3 DNA reads TGTGCCAGCAGCCCACCTCGGGAGGACGAGCAGTTCTTC. Residues: CASSPPREDEQFF.

The rearrangement uses TRBV7-2 and TRBJ1-2, with 8 bases fitting TRBD1. Germline assignment: CDR1 SGHTA and CDR2 FQGNSA. Trimming took 2 bases from V and 2 from J; bases not matched to a gene: 4. The CDR3 length is 15 residues. The CDR3 region is CASSLIRTGNYGYTF. The CDR3 coding sequence is TGTGCCAGCAGCTTAATTCGGACAGGGAACTATGGCTACACCTTC.

This CDR3 is CASRFTGVWNYGYTF. For the CDR3, the DNA is TGTGCCAGCAGATTTACGGGGGTTTGGAACTATGGCTACACCTTC. The chain joins TRBV7-2 to TRBJ1-2, with a possible D match to TRBD1 (5 bases). The germline gives CDR1 SGHTA, CDR2 FQGNSA. The CDR3 is 15 amino acids. The V end lost 6 bases, the J end lost 2 bases, and 16 bases lay between the germline ends.

This rearrangement joins TRBV7-8 to TRBJ2-1; perhaps TRBD1 as D (5 bases). Germline values: CDR1 SGHVS, CDR2 FQNEAQ. Trimming left V 7 bases short and J 8 bases short, with 21 bases between. The CDR3 is 15 residues long. The CDR3 DNA reads as TGTGCCAGCACCCCGATGGGGCAGGGTGATGATGAGCAGTTCTTC. Translation gives CASTPMGQGDDEQFF.

DNA for the CDR3: TGTGCCAGCAGTTACTCCTCCGGGCAGCTTGAAGCTTTCTTT. Protein: CASSYSSGQLEAFF. The chain recombines TRBV6-5 with TRBJ1-1; no clear D gene. Germline V gives CDR1 MNHEY, CDR2 SVGAGI. V was clipped by 0 bases and J by 7 bases, with 12 bases between them. The CDR3 consists of 14 residues.

The chain combines TRBV19 with TRBJ2-1; D not certain. Germline values: CDR1 LNHDA, CDR2 SQIVND (reference sequence). V was trimmed by 5 bases and J by 5 bases, leaving 16 bases between them. This CDR3 is built from 15 residues. CDR3 coding DNA: TGTGCCAGTAGTGACGACCTCGGGTCCAACAATGAGCAGTTCTTC. It specifies CASSDDLGSNNEQFF.

This clone was counted between two and nine times. The chain employs TRBV11-2 and TRBJ2-5, with D tentatively TRBD1 (5 bases). The CDR3 loop spans 17 amino acids. Germline V gene sequence: CDR1 SGHAT, CDR2 FQNNGV. V dropped 2 bases and J dropped 2 bases, with 18 bases sitting between them. The CDR3: CASSLSPLGVGQETQYF. CDR3 bases: TGTGCCAGCAGCTTAAGCCCCCTAGGGGTGGGTCAAGAGACCCAGTACTTC.

V usage is TRBV7-9 and J usage is TRBJ2-1; maybe TRBD2 (7 bases). This CDR3 contains 16 residues. The V gene's germline CDR1 is SEHNR and CDR2 FQNEAQ (reference sequence). Trimming stripped 2 bases from V and 2 bases from J, with 13 bases between. CDR3 protein: CASSLRGGAPYNEQFF. The CDR3 region has the DNA TGTGCCAGCAGCTTACGAGGGGGGGCACCCTACAATGAGCAGTTCTTC.

The rearrangement uses TRBV7-9 and TRBJ1-1; unclear D gene. There are 15 residues in the CDR3. Per the germline V gene, CDR1 is SEHNR and CDR2 is FQNEAQ (reference sequence). Trimming left V 1 base short and J 5 bases short, with 14 bases between. CDR3 amino acids: CASSLDLGSGTEAFF. In DNA form, the CDR3 reads TGTGCCAGCAGCTTAGATCTGGGGTCGGGGACTGAAGCTTTCTTT. Filled out from reference TRBV7-9 and TRBJ1-1, the complete variable domain reads DTGVSQNPRHKITKRGQNVTFRCDPISEHNRLYWYRQTLGQGPEFLTYFQNEAQLEKSRLLSDRFSAERPKGSFSTLEIQRTEQGDSAMYLCASSLDLGSGTEAFFGQGTRLTVV.

The chain uses TRBV19 and TRBJ1-2; unclear D gene. V lost 1 base and J 4 bases, leaving 10 bases between the germline ends. Germline CDR1 reads LNHDA; CDR2 reads SQIVND (reference sequence). The length of the CDR3 is 14 residues. The CDR3 region is CASSIVGTGYGYTF. The DNA of the CDR3 is TGTGCCAGTAGTATAGTTGGCACCGGCTATGGCTACACCTTC. Variable domain in full (rest from reference TRBV19 and TRBJ1-2): DGGITQSPKYLFRKEGQNVTLSCEQNLNHDAMYWYRQDPGQGLRLIYYSQIVNDFQKGDIAEGYSVSREKKESFPLTVTSAQKNPTAFYLCASSIVGTGYGYTFGSGTRLTVV.

This clone was found a few times. V and J are TRBV15 and TRBJ2-3; TRBD2 aligns across 7 bases. Germline CDR1 is LNHNV and CDR2 is YYDKDF (reference sequence). The V segment lost 0 bases and the J segment 6 bases; nucleotides outside the gene matches: 6. The CDR3 extends over 15 amino acids. The CDR3 is CATSRDGREGDTQYF. Here the CDR3 DNA reads TGTGCCACCAGCAGAGATGGGAGGGAGGGGGATACGCAGTATTTT.

CDR3 nucleotides: TGTGCCAGCAGTGTACAGGCTGGCAATGAGCAGTTCTTC. Its protein is CASSVQAGNEQFF. The chain couples TRBV6-4 to TRBJ2-1; the D gene is possibly TRBD1 (5 bases). Germline CDR1 reads MRHNA; CDR2 reads SNTAGT. V lost 4 bases and J lost 6, with 10 bases in between. This CDR3 has 13 residues.

The chain is built from TRBV4-2 and TRBJ2-7, with 7 nucleotides matching TRBD1. The V gene's germline CDR1 is LGHNA and CDR2 YNFKEQ. The CDR3 totals 14 residues. Germline trimming cut 5 bases from V and 7 bases from J; bases unmatched to any gene: 11. The CDR3 nucleotides are TGTGCCAGCAGCACCGCTAGGCTACAGGGGGAGCAGTACTTC. Encoded protein: CASSTARLQGEQYF.

The chain joins TRBV6-4 to TRBJ1-2; D gene unclear. CDR3 length: 15 residues. The germline CDR1 and CDR2 sequences are MRHNA and SNTAGT. With 0 bases removed from V and 1 base from J, the gap between germline ends came to 9 bases. The CDR3 reads CASSDSPGLNYGYTF. In DNA, the CDR3 is TGTGCCAGCAGTGACTCGCCCGGCCTTAACTATGGCTACACCTTC.

The genes are TRBV5-4 and TRBJ2-7; 8 bases fit TRBD2. This CDR3 has 14 amino acids. V lost 2 bases, J lost 0 bases, and 1 base stayed unmatched. Per the germline V gene, CDR1 is SGHNT and CDR2 is YYREEE (reference sequence). The CDR3 coding sequence is TGTGCCAGCAGCTTTGCGGGGGGCTCCTACGAGCAGTACTTC. Amino acids: CASSFAGGSYEQYF.